This record covers a single T cell receptor (beta chain). Its antigen is not identified. V gave up 3 bases and J gave up 4 bases, with 12 bases separating them. The CDR3 is 14 amino acids. CDR1 and CDR2 (germline): SNHLY, FYNNEI. Some clones are missing from TCRdb's copy, which holds only in-frame ones; the method was immunoSEQ multiplex PCR. The sample contains approximately 130,000 clones, over 85% of which appear only once. This specimen comes from a study of T cell responses to AZD1222 COVID-19 vaccine. Points from the study as a whole: Females made up more of the donors, who were largely white British, and clonal diversity may have come out too low. Only after the peak T cell response were repertoires sampled.

J is TRBJ1-2 and V is TRBV2; D call uncertain. This TCR was sampled from an adult in good health. Sequencing used peripheral blood, obtained on day 0 of AZD1222 vaccination. The DNA for the CDR3 is TGTGCCAGCAGTGACGGCGGGAGCTTCTATGGCTACACCTTC. It yields the protein CASSDGGSFYGYTF.